This note documents a single T cell receptor (beta chain) sequence. Produced via immunoSEQ multiplex PCR; TCRdb's table is partial and in-frame only. The sample consists of 48,000 or so clones, around 85% of them appearing once. As to time point: pretreatment peripheral blood. This record comes from a study of PD-L1 blockade in urothelial cancer. As for the study in general: Patients took up atezolizumab in 2014 at 1,200 mg intravenously every 3 weeks. Samples came from 3 weeks, at the second dose, and 6 weeks into treatment. Males with bladder-origin urothelial cancer made up about 90% of the roughly 30 patients.

Germline-derived CDR1 and CDR2 are MNHEY and SVGAGI. CDR3 length: 14 amino acids. Trimming removed 7 bases from V and 2 bases from J, with 15 bases in between. The receptor was isolated from a woman in her sixties with urothelial cancer. Sample: PBMCs, taken around atezolizumab (anti-PD-L1) treatment. The rearrangement links TRBV6-5 to TRBJ2-7; tentative D call: TRBD2 (6 bases). The CDR3, as DNA: TGTGCCAGCACTCGGACGGGAGTGGCCTACGAGCAGTACTTC. Its translation: CASTRTGVAYEQYF.